The 8 T cell receptor beta chains below all came from one sample that was sequenced in a study of CD8 T cells in ankylosing spondylitis. Study-wide findings and caveats: Among TCR beta sequences, a motif of roughly 8 highly homologous variants appeared characteristic of ankylosing spondylitis blood.

TCRdb called the 5' RACE reads again in MiXCR, with one record for every CDR3 protein. The table records approximately 300,000 distinct CDR3 sequences, 8% of them present only once. No cognate antigen is known for these TCRs. The sample was blood, either unsorted or a sorted T cell fraction (not recorded which). The receptors here all came from a male donor with ankylosing spondylitis.

This clonotype was observed many times. This rearrangement joins TRBV12-3 or TRBV12-4 to TRBJ2-1; TRBD2 is a possible D gene (5 bases). This CDR3 comprises 16 residues. V lost 2 bases and J 2 bases, leaving 13 bases between the germline ends. CDR3 protein: CASSLRGFATYNEQFF. In nucleotides, the CDR3 is TGTGCCAGCAGTTTACGAGGGTTCGCCACCTACAATGAGCAGTTCTTC.

The sample holds a few counts of this clonotype. This sequence joins TRBV2 and TRBJ2-1, with 9 bases that match TRBD1. J lost 6 bases, V lost 6 bases, and 6 bases had no gene match. Germline loops: CDR1 SNHLY, CDR2 FYNNEI. The CDR3 spans 14 residues. The CDR3 here is CASRERTGVNEQFF. The CDR3 DNA reads TGTGCCAGCAGAGAAAGGACAGGGGTCAATGAGCAGTTCTTC.

This clonotype occurred a few times. This rearrangement joins TRBV6-1 to TRBJ2-2, with D perhaps matching TRBD1 (5 bases). This CDR3 region has 14 residues. The V end lost 8 bases, the J end lost 5 bases, and 15 bases lay between the germline ends. The germline V gene has CDR1 MNHNS and CDR2 SASEGT. Here the CDR3 reads CASEGFKGTGELFF. Written as DNA, the CDR3 is TGTGCCAGCGAAGGGTTTAAGGGGACCGGGGAGCTGTTTTTT.

Comments on this clonotype: Without the conserved terminal phenylalanine or tryptophan, this CDR3 likely stems from a read error. CDR3 sequence: CASSPGLAGRARETQYS. In DNA, the CDR3 is TGTGCCAGCAGCCCAGGACTAGCGGGCAGGGCACGAGAGACCCAGTACTCC. The chain couples TRBV7-9 to TRBJ2-5; TRBD2 matches at 11 bases. The germline V gene has CDR1 SEHNR and CDR2 FQNEAQ (reference sequence). The trim removed 5 bases at V and 4 bases at J, leaving 12 bases unmatched. This CDR3 region has 17 residues.

The table lists this clonotype with many counts. The CDR3, as DNA: TGTGCCAGCAGCCACCAGCGCTACTATGACAACAATGAGCAGTTCTTC. It yields the protein CASSHQRYYDNNEQFF. The chain couples TRBV4-2 to TRBJ2-1; no reliable D call. Trimming pared 3 bases from V and 5 bases from J, leaving 17 bases between. Germline CDR1 and CDR2: LGHNA and YNFKEQ. The CDR3 length is 16 residues.

This chain connects TRBV7-9 to TRBJ2-2; D is undetermined. The V end lost 9 bases, the J end lost 0 bases, and 14 bases lay between the germline ends. The germline V gene encodes CDR1 SEHNR and CDR2 FQNEAQ (reference sequence). The CDR3 has 15 residues. This CDR3 reads CASLTRASNTGELFF. CDR3 nucleotides: TGTGCCAGTCTCACCCGAGCCTCGAACACCGGGGAGCTGTTTTTT. Full variable domain (remainder filled in from reference TRBV7-9 and TRBJ2-2): DTGVSQNPRHKITKRGQNVTFRCDPISEHNRLYWYRQTLGQGPEFLTYFQNEAQLEKSRLLSDRFSAERPKGSFSTLEIQRTEQGDSAMYLCASLTRASNTGELFFGEGSRLTVL.

The rearrangement joins TRBV6-5 to TRBJ2-3, with D possibly TRBD2 on 6 matching bases. From germline, CDR1 is MNHEY and CDR2 SVGAGI. V was pared by 0 bases and J by 6 bases, with 16 bases between. The CDR3 is made up of 16 amino acids. The CDR3 loop is CASSYSGGVVLDTQYF. The CDR3 DNA reads as TGTGCCAGCAGTTACTCGGGCGGGGTGGTGTTGGATACGCAGTATTTT.

The sample holds many counts of this clonotype. The J gene is TRBJ2-3, the V gene TRBV5-1, with TRBD2 identical over 7 bases. The CDR3 spans 15 residues. After removal of 3 bases from V and 3 bases from J, the junction contained 7 bases not matched to a gene. Germline V CDR1 and CDR2: SGHRS, YFSETQ. CDR3 sequence (DNA): TGCGCCAGCAGCTCAGGCGGGAGTACAACAGATACGCAGTATTTT. Its translation is CASSSGGSTTDTQYF.